This TCR beta chain derives from a study of blood T cell repertoires in COVID-19. V was pared by 2 bases and J by 9 bases, with 6 bases of the junction left unmatched. This CDR3 region has 15 residues. The germline V gene has CDR1 MNHEY and CDR2 SVGAGI. The protocol was immunoSEQ multiplex PCR, while the TCRdb copy is restricted to in-frame clones and leaves out a portion. The sample has fewer than 500,000 clones, around 87% seen once; the top ten hold 1.3%. J is TRBJ1-6 and V is TRBV6-5; 8 bases are a match to TRBD1. The source of this sequence is a man aged 25-40 years who had recovered from COVID-19. Material: PBMCs or T cells enriched from blood (not recorded which). CDR3 protein: CASSYGGQGSSPLHF. The CDR3 DNA reads TGTGCCAGCAGTTACGGCGGACAGGGAAGTTCACCCCTCCACTTT.